The clone carrying this TCR beta chain has just one count. Its antigen is currently unknown. Donors had no recently reported acute infections or vaccinations and were HIV-negative. This entry is derived from a study of shared clonotypes between healthy human individuals. Germline V gene sequence: CDR1 MNHNS, CDR2 SASEGT. Trimming left V 0 bases short and J 3 bases short, with 9 bases between. The CDR3 loop spans 15 amino acids. The method was immunoSEQ multiplex PCR; TCRdb's version includes in-frame clones alone and lacks a portion of them. Of a few million clones listed, 95% are singletons. The study, taken as a whole, reports: Rarefaction indicated that sorted-subset sequencing remained incomplete although depth was large.

The chain links TRBV6-1 to TRBJ1-5; D gene uncertain. Input material: naive CD4+ T cells sorted from blood. Subset noted: CD45RA+ positively selected. The TCR originated in a man between 18 and 29 years old in good health. This CDR3 reads CASSEASGYNQPQHF. CDR3 nucleotide sequence: TGTGCCAGCAGTGAAGCGAGCGGGTACAATCAGCCCCAGCATTTT.